The clone carrying this TCR beta chain was counted a few times. The record originates from a study of beta chain features in type 1 diabetes. Reverse transcribing all isolated RNA meant expressed TCRB transcripts were sequenced. Libraries were prepared by immunoSEQ multiplex PCR; TCRdb keeps only in-frame clonotypes and omits some of them. The table lists hundreds of thousands of clones, over 25% of them singletons. The sequence came from a man aged 18 to 35 in good health. The sequenced sample was naive CD4+ T cells from blood.

The CDR3 reads CAISVDYGGNTEAFF. CDR3 DNA: TGTGCCATCAGTGTTGATTACGGGGGTAACACTGAAGCTTTCTTT. This chain uses TRBV10-3 with TRBJ1-1; possible D gene TRBD1, 5 bases. The V gene lost 4 bases and the J gene lost 2 bases, with 14 bases spanning the gap. Germline V lookup: CDR1 ENHRY, CDR2 SYGVKD. This CDR3 comprises 15 residues.